The 27 T cell receptor beta chains below all came from one sample that was sequenced in a study of CD8+CD57+ T cells in acquired aplastic anemia. Profiling that covered TCR beta VDJ and CDR3 relied on genomic DNA as its template. TCRdb called the reads again in MiXCR, with one record for every CDR3 protein. The data show 150,000 to 200,000 distinct CDR3 sequences, more than 60% seen once. Sequencing involved patients with CD8+CD57+ cell expansion previously shown by flow cytometry. Sequenced: sorted CD4+, CD8+, or CD8+CD57+ T cells (not recorded which) from PBMCs. All receptors come from a human donor with aplastic anemia.

The chain recombines TRBV24-1 with TRBJ2-3; 8 bases align to TRBD2. Per germline, CDR1 KGHDR and CDR2 SFDVKD. J gave up 3 bases and V 0 bases, and 10 bases lay outside the gene matches. This CDR3 has 18 residues. The CDR3 DNA follows: TGTGCCACCAGTGATTTGAAAGGAGGCGGGAGGAGGACAGATACGCAGTATTTT. Translation gives CATSDLKGGGRRTDTQYF.

In regard to this clonotype: The CDR3 carries no conserved terminal phenylalanine or tryptophan, so it likely arises from a read error. V usage is TRBV2 and J usage is TRBJ2-2, with D unclear. In germline, CDR1 is SNHLY, CDR2 FYNNEI. With 10 bases removed from V and 4 bases from J, the gap between germline ends came to 19 bases. The CDR3 consists of 15 residues. CDR3 protein: CATKEWVAITGELFS. The CDR3 region has the DNA TGTGCCACCAAGGAGTGGGTGGCGATCACCGGGGAGCTGTTTTCT.

The chain combines TRBV7-8 with TRBJ2-7; TRBD1 matches at 8 bases. CDR3 length: 16 residues. Trimming cost V 2 bases and J 6 bases; bases outside gene matches: 12. Germline V CDR1 and CDR2: SGHVS, FQNEAQ. CDR3: CASSLTPGQGGGEQYF. The CDR3 region has the DNA TGTGCCAGCAGCTTAACACCCGGACAGGGAGGTGGCGAGCAGTACTTC. The full variable domain, rest sourced from reference TRBV7-8 and TRBJ2-7, is GAGVSQSPRYKVAKRGQDVALRCDPISGHVSLFWYQQALGQGPEFLTYFQNEAQLDKSGLPSDRFFAERPEGSVSTLKIQRTQQEDSAVYLCASSLTPGQGGGEQYFGPGTRLTVT.

Concerning this clonotype itself: Being one base from a much bigger clone, this may be a read error. V is TRBV6-5 and J is TRBJ1-2, with 9 bases identical to TRBD1. CDR1 is MNHEY and CDR2 is SVGAGI in the germline V gene. The CDR3 sequence is 14 residues long. The CDR3 loop reads CARSTTGGLYGYTF. CDR3 in DNA: TGTGCCCGCAGTACGACAGGGGGGCTCTATGGCTACACCTTC.

As to this clonotype: A much larger clone is a single base away; this may be a read error. The rearrangement links TRBV6-6 to TRBJ2-1, with 10 bases identical to TRBD1. This CDR3 region has 14 residues. Looked up from germline, CDR1 is MNHNY and CDR2 is SVGAGI (reference sequence). The CDR3 DNA reads TGTGCCAGCAAACCGGGACAGGGGTTGAATGATCAGTTCTTC. Its translation: CASKPGQGLNDQFF.

This chain links TRBV5-1 with TRBJ1-1; D is unclear. The CDR3 is 14 residues long. Germline CDR1 is SGHRS and CDR2 is YFSETQ. The V end was cut by 4 bases, the J end by 5 bases, with 15 bases between. The CDR3 protein is CASSPAGSRTEAFF. In DNA, the CDR3 is TGCGCCAGCAGCCCGGCGGGGAGTCGGACTGAAGCTTTCTTT.

This clonotype was found a few times. The chain is built from TRBV2 and TRBJ2-1; perhaps TRBD1 as D (6 bases). V shed 6 bases and J shed 6 bases, with 9 bases lying between them. The V gene's germline CDR1 is SNHLY and CDR2 FYNNEI. The CDR3 runs to 12 residues. The CDR3 protein is CASSRGVNEQFF. The DNA of the CDR3 is TGTGCCAGCAGCAGGGGTGTCAATGAGCAGTTCTTC.

The J gene is TRBJ1-1, the V gene TRBV20-1, with D maybe TRBD1 (5 bases). Germline loops: CDR1 DFQATT, CDR2 SNEGSKA (reference sequence). The CDR3 spans 13 residues. The V gene lost 1 base and the J gene lost 6 bases, with 12 bases spanning the gap. In DNA form, the CDR3 reads TGCAGTGCTAGAGGGGCAGGGAGGGCTGAAGCTTTCTTT. Its translation: CSARGAGRAEAFF.

The gene calls are TRBV20-1 and TRBJ1-5, with 10 bases lining up with TRBD1. This CDR3 region has 12 residues. Germline trimming cut 6 bases from V and 6 bases from J; bases unmatched to any gene: 2. The germline V gene has CDR1 DFQATT and CDR2 SNEGSKA (reference sequence). The CDR3 DNA reads TGCAGTGCCAGGACAGGGGGTCAGCCCCAGCATTTT. It codes for CSARTGGQPQHF.

V and J are TRBV10-3 and TRBJ1-2, with D unresolved. Trimming removed 10 bases from V and 10 bases from J, with 22 bases in between. CDR1 and CDR2 from the germline V gene are ENHRY and SYGVKD. This CDR3 is 13 amino acids long. CDR3 residues: CATSLTFPRDYTF. In nucleotides, the CDR3 is TGTGCCACGAGCTTGACATTTCCGCGGGACTACACCTTC.

This clonotype occurred many times. V and J are TRBV6-5 and TRBJ2-1; TRBD2 matches at 9 bases. V lost 4 bases to trimming and J lost 3 bases; unmatched junction nucleotides: 4. The CDR3 sequence is 15 residues long. Germline lookup yields CDR1 MNHEY and CDR2 SVGAGI. CDR3 nucleotides: TGTGCCAGCAGTTTGGCTAGCGGGGTCTACAATGAGCAGTTCTTC. As protein: CASSLASGVYNEQFF.

The chain joins TRBV29-1 to TRBJ1-1; tentatively, D is TRBD1 (5 bases). Germline V CDR1 and CDR2: SQVTM, ANQGSEA. V was pared by 1 base and J by 6 bases, with 12 bases between. The CDR3 consists of 13 residues. CDR3 nucleotides: TGCAGCGTTGAAGCAACAGGAAGGGCTGAAGCTTTCTTT. It encodes CSVEATGRAEAFF. Combining the CDR3 with reference TRBV29-1 and TRBJ1-1 gives the whole variable domain SAVISQKPSRDICQRGTSLTIQCQVDSQVTMMFWYRQQPGQSLTLIATANQGSEATYESGFVIDKFPISRPNLTFSTLTVSNMSPEDSSIYLCSVEATGRAEAFFGQGTRLTVV.

This chain links TRBV10-1 with TRBJ2-5, with a possible D match to TRBD2 (5 bases). Looked up from germline, CDR1 is WNHNN and CDR2 is SYGVQD (reference sequence). The length of the CDR3 is 14 residues. V gave up 4 bases and J gave up 5 bases, with 14 bases separating them. The CDR3 DNA follows: TGCGCCAGCAGTGTATCGGGTTGGGAGGAGACCCAGTACTTC. Encoded protein: CASSVSGWEETQYF.

The chain combines TRBV7-2 with TRBJ2-7; the match to TRBD2 covers 11 bases. In germline, CDR1 is SGHTA, CDR2 FQGNSA. With 1 base clipped from V and 2 bases from J, the junction kept 4 bases outside the gene matches. The CDR3 is made up of 16 amino acids. The DNA for the CDR3 is TGTGCCAGCAGCTTAGTCGCTAGCGGGGGGCCCTACGAGCAGTACTTC. Amino acids: CASSLVASGGPYEQYF.

This chain connects TRBV6-1 to TRBJ2-7; 9 bases fit TRBD1. The V and J ends lost 1 base and 1 base, in that order; junction bases with no gene match: 5. Germline V CDR1 and CDR2: MNHNS, SASEGT. The CDR3 totals 16 residues. The CDR3 DNA follows: TGTGCCAGCAGTGAAGGACCCGGGACAGGGTCCTACGAGCAGTACTTC. Translation gives CASSEGPGTGSYEQYF.

The chain links TRBV15 to TRBJ1-3, with D tentatively TRBD1 (5 bases). Trimming stripped 2 bases from V and 3 bases from J, with 14 bases between. The CDR3 totals 16 residues. Per the germline V gene, CDR1 is LNHNV and CDR2 is YYDKDF (reference sequence). CDR3 sequence reads: CATSRPGTGYGNTIYF. The CDR3 coding sequence is TGTGCCACCAGCAGACCCGGGACGGGCTATGGAAACACCATATATTTT.

The chain combines TRBV5-1 with TRBJ1-1; D possibly corresponds to TRBD1 (5 bases). There are 15 residues in the CDR3. V lost 4 bases and J 4 bases, leaving 17 bases between the germline ends. Germline CDR1 is SGHRS and CDR2 is YFSETQ. As DNA, the CDR3 is TGCGCCAGCAGCATTGGGACTTCTCAGGGCACTGAAGCTTTCTTT. It codes for CASSIGTSQGTEAFF. Combining the CDR3 with reference TRBV5-1 and TRBJ1-1 gives the whole variable domain KAGVTQTPRYLIKTRGQQVTLSCSPISGHRSVSWYQQTPGQGLQFLFEYFSETQRNKGNFPGRFSGRQFSNSRSEMNVSTLELGDSALYLCASSIGTSQGTEAFFGQGTRLTVV.

On this clonotype: An end of the junction differs from the germline gene, which may be a read error. This sequence joins TRBV10-3 and TRBJ2-5; D might be TRBD1 or TRBD2, each matching 5 bases. The germline gives CDR1 ENHRY, CDR2 SYGVKD. CDR3 length equals 16 residues. This CDR3 reads CASSSPPGRSQETQYF. The CDR3 bases are TGTGCCAGCAGTTCCCCTCCGGGACGAAGCCAAGAGACCCAGTACTTC.

This clonotype was counted between two and nine times. The chain joins TRBV2 to TRBJ1-1, with D maybe TRBD1 (5 bases). The germline CDR1 and CDR2 sequences are SNHLY and FYNNEI. The CDR3 runs to 14 residues. Trimming took 5 bases from V and 2 from J, leaving 12 bases between them. The CDR3 DNA sequence: TGTGCCAGCAGTCTCCAGGGCCGTAACACTGAAGCTTTCTTT. It codes for CASSLQGRNTEAFF.

The chain is built from TRBV20-1 and TRBJ2-3; tentatively, D is TRBD1 (6 bases). The CDR3 is 13 residues long. Germline V gene sequence: CDR1 DFQATT, CDR2 SNEGSKA (reference sequence). Between the trimmed V and J ends, which lost 3 bases and 6 bases, there was a span of 13 bases. CDR3 bases: TGCAGTGCTAGTCGACCAGGGGAGGATACGCAGTATTTT. Protein: CSASRPGEDTQYF.

This clonotype was detected only a few times. The rearrangement joins TRBV11-2 to TRBJ1-3; D is undetermined. The germline gives CDR1 SGHAT, CDR2 FQNNGV. Trimming took off 1 base at V and 0 bases at J, with 7 bases between the two ends. The CDR3 consists of 15 residues. DNA for the CDR3: TGTGCCAGCAGCTTAGCGGGCAGCTCTGGAAACACCATATATTTT. Translation gives CASSLAGSSGNTIYF. The full variable domain, in which reference TRBV11-2 and TRBJ1-3 provide the parts outside the CDR3, is EAGVAQSPRYKIIEKRQSVAFWCNPISGHATLYWYQQILGQGPKLLIQFQNNGVVDDSQLPKDRFSAERLKGVDSTLKIQPAKLEDSAVYLCASSLAGSSGNTIYFGEGSWLTVV.

The sample holds many counts of this clonotype. The chain carries TRBV5-4 and TRBJ2-1, with 8 bases fitting TRBD2. Germline V gene data show CDR1 as SGHNT and CDR2 as YYREEE (reference sequence). The CDR3 totals 15 residues. V gave up 4 bases and J gave up 0 bases; unmatched junction bases: 3. The CDR3, as DNA: TGTGCCAGCAGCACCGCGGGGGGCTCCTACAATGAGCAGTTCTTC. As protein: CASSTAGGSYNEQFF.

V and J are TRBV20-1 and TRBJ1-3; no reliable D call. The V and J ends lost 6 bases and 0 bases respectively, with 15 bases between them. Germline-derived CDR1 and CDR2 are DFQATT and SNEGSKA (reference sequence). The CDR3 loop spans 15 amino acids. The chain's CDR3 is CSALPYESSGNTIYF. The CDR3 DNA sequence: TGCAGTGCCCTTCCGTACGAAAGCTCTGGAAACACCATATATTTT.

At least ten counts were recorded for this clonotype. V and J are TRBV20-1 and TRBJ2-7; 7 bases align to TRBD1. The CDR3 length is 14 residues. Losses at the gene ends were 3 bases for V and 0 bases for J; bases not matched to a gene: 5. CDR1 and CDR2 from the germline V gene are DFQATT and SNEGSKA (reference sequence). The CDR3 loop is CSASIRDSSYEQYF. The CDR3 DNA reads TGCAGTGCTAGTATCCGGGACAGCTCCTACGAGCAGTACTTC.

The chain uses TRBV2 and TRBJ1-1; D might be TRBD1 (5 bases). CDR1 SNHLY and CDR2 FYNNEI come from the germline V gene. CDR3 length: 13 amino acids. With 6 bases removed from V and 7 bases from J, the gap between germline ends came to 15 bases. The CDR3 sequence is CASSNPPGGEAFF. Here the CDR3 DNA reads TGTGCCAGCAGCAATCCCCCGGGGGGTGAAGCTTTCTTT.

This chain links TRBV7-9 with TRBJ1-1, with a tentative D call TRBD1 (5 bases). The CDR3 has 14 residues. Per germline, CDR1 SEHNR and CDR2 FQNEAQ (reference sequence). Trimming left V 1 base short and J 7 bases short, with 13 bases between. The CDR3 coding sequence is TGTGCCAGCAGCTTAGGTGACGGGGGTAATGAAGCTTTCTTT. Residues: CASSLGDGGNEAFF.

This clonotype appeared a single time. The genes are TRBV20-1 and TRBJ1-5; tentatively, D is TRBD1 (5 bases). The CDR3 is made up of 15 amino acids. Per the germline V gene, CDR1 is DFQATT and CDR2 is SNEGSKA (reference sequence). V gave up 3 bases and J gave up 2 bases, with 14 bases separating them. The CDR3 region has the DNA TGCAGTGCTAGGCGGGGGGACGCGGGCAATCAGCCCCAGCATTTT. Protein sequence: CSARRGDAGNQPQHF.